A single sample gave rise to the 13 T cell receptor beta chains below, sequenced in a study of shared clonotypes between healthy human individuals (dated by TCRdb to the early 2020s). Library creation used the immunoSEQ multiplex PCR assay. As stored in TCRdb, this immuneACCESS dataset retains in-frame rearrangements with V and J assigned. A fraction of the clones does not appear; measured against another copy, unresolved V genes explain less than half of the discrepancy, and the remainder lacks a known reason. For this sample there are 1,500,000 or so clones; approximately 98.5% appear just once. The biggest ten clones account for around 0.33% of the sample. The material sequenced was naive CD4+ T cells sorted from blood. The sample's cell subset or site label is to be understood as: CD45RA+ positively selected. The receptors derive from a man aged 25-40 years in good health.

The chain combines TRBV10-3 with TRBJ2-3; D is perhaps TRBD1 (7 bases). Germline-derived CDR1 and CDR2 are ENHRY and SYGVKD. V was shortened by 3 bases and J by 5 bases, with 12 bases between the two germline ends. The CDR3 runs 14 residues. CDR3 bases: TGTGCCATCAGTGACGGTCAGGGGGGAGATACGCAGTATTTT. Amino acid sequence: CAISDGQGGDTQYF.

The gene calls are TRBV7-9 and TRBJ2-3, with D tentatively TRBD2 (5 bases). Germline-derived CDR1 and CDR2 are SEHNR and FQNEAQ (reference sequence). The germline V and J ends were trimmed by 5 bases and 3 bases, with 15 bases remaining between them. The CDR3 sequence is 15 residues long. The chain's CDR3 is CASSLTRDRTDTQYF. CDR3 sequence (DNA): TGTGCCAGCAGCCTAACGAGGGATCGAACAGATACGCAGTATTTT.

J is TRBJ2-1 and V is TRBV28; D gene uncertain. V gave up 6 bases and J gave up 8 bases, with 14 bases separating them. CDR1 and CDR2 from the germline V gene are MDHEN and SYDVKM. This CDR3 is built from 13 residues. DNA for the CDR3: TGTGCCAGCAGCAAAGGTGGTCTGGATGAGCAGTTCTTC. This sequence encodes CASSKGGLDEQFF.

This sequence joins TRBV4-1 and TRBJ1-3, with D uncertain. The CDR3 is 15 residues long. V was cut by 2 bases and J by 3 bases, with 11 bases left in between. The germline V gene encodes CDR1 MGHRA and CDR2 YSYEKL. Written as DNA, the CDR3 is TGCGCCAGCAGCCAACTGGTCGGCGGTGGAAACACCATATATTTT. As protein: CASSQLVGGGNTIYF.

The chain joins TRBV7-2 to TRBJ2-7; TRBD2 matches at 7 bases. CDR1 and CDR2 (germline): SGHTA, FQGNSA. J was trimmed by 6 bases and V by 5 bases; bases with no gene match: 7. The CDR3 is 13 amino acids. The CDR3: CASSRPGGGEQYF. DNA of the CDR3: TGTGCCAGCAGCCGCCCGGGAGGCGGCGAGCAGTACTTC.

This sequence joins TRBV7-9 and TRBJ2-3; 8 bases align to TRBD1. Unmatched junction bases numbered 4, after V lost 5 bases and J lost 3 bases. The CDR3 has 14 residues. In germline, CDR1 is SEHNR, CDR2 FQNEAQ (reference sequence). The CDR3 bases are TGTGCCAGCAGCGCCAGGGGGCGGACAGATACGCAGTATTTT. It specifies CASSARGRTDTQYF.

The V call is TRBV25-1, the J call TRBJ2-1; 9 bases are a match to TRBD1. The CDR3 covers 15 residues. The V gene end was trimmed by 5 bases and the J gene end by 4 bases; junction bases not matched to a gene: 6. Germline lookup yields CDR1 MGHDK and CDR2 SYGVNS. For the CDR3, the DNA is TGTGCCAGCAGTCCAAGGACAGGGGAGTACAATGAGCAGTTCTTC. Amino acid sequence: CASSPRTGEYNEQFF.

The chain joins TRBV27 to TRBJ2-4; D remains ambiguous. CDR3 size: 13 residues. Trimming removed 4 bases at V and 1 base at J, with 5 bases between. The germline V gene encodes CDR1 MNHEY and CDR2 SMNVEV (reference sequence). The CDR3 protein is CASSYDAKNIQYF. Written as DNA, the CDR3 is TGTGCCAGCAGTTACGATGCCAAAAACATTCAGTACTTC.

The chain joins TRBV4-3 to TRBJ2-7; D perhaps matches TRBD2 (5 bases). This CDR3 region has 16 residues. CDR1 and CDR2 (germline): LGHNA, YSLEER. Trimming stripped 0 bases from V and 0 bases from J, with 12 bases between. The CDR3 region has the DNA TGCGCCAGCAGCCAAGATGCGCGGGCGTACTCCTACGAGCAGTACTTC. Translation gives CASSQDARAYSYEQYF.

The count of this clone is one. The J gene is TRBJ2-1, the V gene TRBV28; D remains ambiguous. The germline V gene encodes CDR1 MDHEN and CDR2 SYDVKM. The CDR3 loop spans 11 amino acids. Trimming removed 6 bases at V and 12 bases at J, with 12 bases between. CDR3 residues: CASSPSSMQFF. For the CDR3, the DNA is TGTGCCAGCAGCCCCTCATCAATGCAGTTCTTC.

Turning to this clone: Other DNA variants within this sample encode the same CDR3. V is TRBV27 and J is TRBJ2-5; 7 nucleotides match TRBD1. V was clipped by 3 bases and J by 5 bases; unmatched bases: 3. The CDR3 runs to 13 residues. CDR1 and CDR2 from the germline V gene are MNHEY and SMNVEV (reference sequence). In DNA form, the CDR3 reads TGTGCCAGCAGTTTGGGCAGGGGGGAGACCCAGTACTTC. Translation: CASSLGRGETQYF.

The V call is TRBV11-2, the J call TRBJ2-1; 11 positions agree with TRBD1. CDR3 length equals 16 residues. In germline, CDR1 is SGHAT, CDR2 FQNNGV. The V and J ends lost 3 bases and 8 bases, in that order; junction bases with no gene match: 9. The CDR3 sequence is CASSFGGTGGLDEQFF. The CDR3, as DNA: TGTGCCAGCAGCTTCGGAGGGACAGGGGGGCTCGATGAGCAGTTCTTC.

This rearrangement joins TRBV19 to TRBJ1-4; D is uncertain. Germline assignment: CDR1 LNHDA and CDR2 SQIVND (reference sequence). V was shortened by 6 bases and J by 0 bases, with 5 bases between the two germline ends. This CDR3 contains 13 residues. The CDR3: CASSYATNEKLFF. CDR3 bases: TGTGCCAGTAGCTATGCAACTAATGAAAAACTGTTTTTT.